The 5 T cell receptor beta chains reported below all come from one sample, sequenced in a study of blood T cell repertoires in COVID-19. Profiling relied on immunoSEQ multiplex PCR, and the TCRdb table lists in-frame clones only, not all of them. The sample has fewer than 300,000 clones; 88% are singletons. Specimen: peripheral blood. These receptors were obtained from a man aged 18 to 29 with active or convalescent COVID-19.

V gene TRBV6-2 or TRBV6-3 combines with J gene TRBJ2-1, with D unclear. The CDR3 has 12 residues. Trimming took off 3 bases at V and 6 bases at J, with 6 bases between the two ends. Germline CDR1 reads MNHEY; CDR2 reads SVGEGT. In nucleotides, the CDR3 is TGTGCCAGCAGTTATAACTTCAATGAGCAGTTCTTC. Its translation: CASSYNFNEQFF.

Remarks on this clone: The same CDR3 arises from other DNA sequences in this sample as well. The V and J genes are TRBV20-1 and TRBJ1-3; no firm D call. The CDR3 is 11 amino acids. The germline V and J ends were trimmed by 6 bases and 2 bases, with 5 bases remaining between them. Per germline, CDR1 DFQATT and CDR2 SNEGSKA (reference sequence). CDR3 nucleotides: TGCAGTGCCACAGCTGGAAACACCATATATTTT. It encodes CSATAGNTIYF.

The chain carries TRBV19 and TRBJ2-7, with 11 nucleotides matching TRBD1. This CDR3 comprises 15 residues. Germline V gene data show CDR1 as LNHDA and CDR2 as SQIVND (reference sequence). The V segment lost 6 bases and the J segment 2 bases; nucleotides outside the gene matches: 6. The CDR3 DNA reads as TGTGCCAGTAGACGGGACAGGGGGGGGACCTACGAGCAGTACTTC. Amino acids: CASRRDRGGTYEQYF.

This clone was picked up a small number of times. V gene TRBV7-9 combines with J gene TRBJ2-7; TRBD1 matches at 8 bases. V lost 4 bases to trimming and J lost 5 bases; unmatched junction nucleotides: 10. The CDR3 is made up of 15 amino acids. Germline V lookup: CDR1 SEHNR, CDR2 FQNEAQ (reference sequence). The CDR3: CASSSYRDRRHEQYF. The DNA for the CDR3 is TGTGCCAGCAGCTCGTACCGGGACAGGAGACACGAGCAGTACTTC.

This chain links TRBV19 with TRBJ2-7, with a possible D match to TRBD2 (6 bases). Between the trimmed V and J ends, which lost 3 bases and 7 bases, there was a span of 16 bases. Germline V CDR1 and CDR2: LNHDA, SQIVND (reference sequence). The CDR3 length is 14 residues. The CDR3 protein is CASSMGTPTGEQYF. The CDR3, as DNA: TGTGCCAGTAGTATGGGGACTCCCACCGGGGAGCAGTACTTC.